This T cell receptor beta chain is drawn from a study of molecular identifiers for immune sequencing clone quantification. Naive CD8 T cells were FACS-sorted by CD8+CD4-CCR7+CD45RA+ markers. Generation of bulk TCR libraries relied on previously described methods and listed TCR primers. TCRdb re-analysed the PCR reads in MiXCR, keeping a single row per CDR3 protein. The repertoire holds about 54,000 distinct CDR3 sequences, with under 30% as singletons. Many counts were recorded for this clonotype. Its specificity is not known. General study results and limits: Highly expanded clones may be undercounted when identical TCR molecules share barcodes. Spiked Jurkat TCR RNA from one cell was reportedly detectable among about 1 million naive cells.

This clonotype was obtained from a human donor in good health. Some libraries in this study had Jurkat cell RNA spiked in. Sequenced: naive CD8+ T cells from blood, with Jurkat cell RNA spiked in. Sample subset: FACS-sorted CD8+CD4-CCR7+CD45RA+ naive T cells.

The CDR3: CASSQGYNTDTQYF. CDR3 coding DNA: TGCGCCAGCAGCCAAGGTTACAACACAGATACGCAGTATTTT. The rearrangement uses TRBV4-3 and TRBJ2-3; D call uncertain. The V end lost 1 base, the J end lost 2 bases, and 7 bases lay between the germline ends. This CDR3 is built from 14 residues. CDR1 is LGHNA, CDR2 YSLEER, per germline.